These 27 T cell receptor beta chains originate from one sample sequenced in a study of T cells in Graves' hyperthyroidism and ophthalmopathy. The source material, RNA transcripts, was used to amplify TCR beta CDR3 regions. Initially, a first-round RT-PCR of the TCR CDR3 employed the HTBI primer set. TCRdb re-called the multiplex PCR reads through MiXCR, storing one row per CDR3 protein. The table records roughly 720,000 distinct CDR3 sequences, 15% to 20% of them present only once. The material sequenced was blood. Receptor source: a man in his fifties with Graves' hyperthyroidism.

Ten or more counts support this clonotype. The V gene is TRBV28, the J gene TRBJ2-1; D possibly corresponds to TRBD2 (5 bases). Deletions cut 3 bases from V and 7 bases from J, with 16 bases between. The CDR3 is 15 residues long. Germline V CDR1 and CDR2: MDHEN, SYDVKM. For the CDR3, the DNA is TGTGCCAGCAGTTTTGCGGCGGGTTCGTTAAATGAGCAGTTCTTC. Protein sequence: CASSFAAGSLNEQFF.

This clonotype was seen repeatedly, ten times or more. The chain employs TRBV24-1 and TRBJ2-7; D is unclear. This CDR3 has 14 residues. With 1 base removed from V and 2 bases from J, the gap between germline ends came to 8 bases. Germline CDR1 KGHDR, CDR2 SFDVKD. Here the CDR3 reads CATSDFGRPYEQYF. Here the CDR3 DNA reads TGTGCCACCAGTGATTTCGGCAGGCCCTACGAGCAGTACTTC.

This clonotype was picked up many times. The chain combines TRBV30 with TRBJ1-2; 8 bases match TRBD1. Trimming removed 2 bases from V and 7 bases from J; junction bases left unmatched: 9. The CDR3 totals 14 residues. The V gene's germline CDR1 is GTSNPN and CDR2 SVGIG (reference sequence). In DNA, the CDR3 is TGTGCCTGGAGTCCCTATCAGGGGGCTGGTGGCTACACCTTC. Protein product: CAWSPYQGAGGYTF. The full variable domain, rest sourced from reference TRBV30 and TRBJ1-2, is SQTIHQWPATLVQPVGSPLSLECTVEGTSNPNLYWYRQAAGRGLQLLFYSVGIGQISSEVPQNLSASRPQDRQFILSSKKLLLSDSGFYLCAWSPYQGAGGYTFGSGTRLTVV.

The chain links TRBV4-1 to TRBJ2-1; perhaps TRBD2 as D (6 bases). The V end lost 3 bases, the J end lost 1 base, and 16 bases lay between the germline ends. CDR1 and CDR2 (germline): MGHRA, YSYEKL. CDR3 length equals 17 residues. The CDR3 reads CASSHNFRDSSYNEQFF. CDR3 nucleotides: TGCGCCAGCAGCCACAACTTCCGGGACTCTTCCTACAATGAGCAGTTCTTC.

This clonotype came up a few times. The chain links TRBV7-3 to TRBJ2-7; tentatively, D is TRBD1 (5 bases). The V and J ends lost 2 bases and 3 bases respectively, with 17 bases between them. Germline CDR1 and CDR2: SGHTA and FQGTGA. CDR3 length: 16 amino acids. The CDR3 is CASSLLGVRGVYEQYF. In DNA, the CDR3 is TGTGCCAGCAGCTTATTAGGGGTAAGGGGTGTCTACGAGCAGTACTTC. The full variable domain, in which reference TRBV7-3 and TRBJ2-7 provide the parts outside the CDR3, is GAGVSQTPSNKVTEKGKYVELRCDPISGHTALYWYRQSLGQGPEFLIYFQGTGAADDSGLPNDRFFAVRPEGSVSTLKIQRTERGDSAVYLCASSLLGVRGVYEQYFGPGTRLTVT.

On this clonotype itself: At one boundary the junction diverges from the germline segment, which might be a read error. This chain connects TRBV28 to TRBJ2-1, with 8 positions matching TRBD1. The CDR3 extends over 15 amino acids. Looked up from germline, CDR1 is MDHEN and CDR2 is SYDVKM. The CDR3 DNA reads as TGTGCCAGCAGCCTGACAGGGGCGAGGTACAATGAGCTGTTCTTC. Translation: CASSLTGARYNELFF.

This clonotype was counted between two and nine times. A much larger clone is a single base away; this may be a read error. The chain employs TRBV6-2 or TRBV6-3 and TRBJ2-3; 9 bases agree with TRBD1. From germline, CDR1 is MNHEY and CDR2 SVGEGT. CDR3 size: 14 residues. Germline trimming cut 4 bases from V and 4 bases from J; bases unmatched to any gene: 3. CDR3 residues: CASSWGTGSDTQYF. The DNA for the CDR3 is TGTGCCAGCAGTTGGGGGACAGGGTCAGATACGCAGTATTTT.

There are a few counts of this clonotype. This chain's CDR3 is CASSPGTISYEQYF. The CDR3 bases are TGCGCCAGCAGCCCCGGGACGATCTCCTACGAGCAGTACTTC. The chain has TRBV5-1 and TRBJ2-7; D may correspond to TRBD1 or TRBD2 (5 bases each). Trimming stripped 4 bases from V and 0 bases from J, with 11 bases between. The CDR3 contains 14 residues. From germline, CDR1 is SGHRS and CDR2 YFSETQ.

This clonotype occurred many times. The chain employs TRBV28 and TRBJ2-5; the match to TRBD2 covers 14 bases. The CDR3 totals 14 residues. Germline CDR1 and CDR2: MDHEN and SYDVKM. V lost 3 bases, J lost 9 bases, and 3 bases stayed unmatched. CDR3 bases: TGTGCCAGCAGTTTTACGACTAGCGGGAGGGCCCAGTACTTC. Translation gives CASSFTTSGRAQYF.

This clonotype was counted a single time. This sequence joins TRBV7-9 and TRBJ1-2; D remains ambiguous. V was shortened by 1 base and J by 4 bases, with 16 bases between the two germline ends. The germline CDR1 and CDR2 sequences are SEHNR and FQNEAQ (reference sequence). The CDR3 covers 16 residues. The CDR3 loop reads CASSLGAGYGSYGYTF. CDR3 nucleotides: TGTGCCAGCAGCTTAGGGGCCGGTTACGGATCCTATGGCTACACCTTC.

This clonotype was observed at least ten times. The CDR3 DNA reads as TGTGCCAGCAGTTCGGGGGACTCCGTGCGTCCGGATGAGCAGTTCTTC. Amino acid sequence: CASSSGDSVRPDEQFF. This chain uses TRBV12-3 or TRBV12-4 with TRBJ2-1, with D tentatively TRBD2 (6 bases). V lost 4 bases and J lost 8, with 21 bases in between. The CDR3 has 16 residues.

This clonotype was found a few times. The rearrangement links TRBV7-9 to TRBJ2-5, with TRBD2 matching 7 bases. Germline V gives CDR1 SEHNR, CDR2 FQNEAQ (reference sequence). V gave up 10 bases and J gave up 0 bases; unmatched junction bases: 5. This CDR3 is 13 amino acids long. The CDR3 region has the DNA TGTGCCACCTCGGGGAGGGACCAAGAGACCCAGTACTTC. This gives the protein CATSGRDQETQYF.

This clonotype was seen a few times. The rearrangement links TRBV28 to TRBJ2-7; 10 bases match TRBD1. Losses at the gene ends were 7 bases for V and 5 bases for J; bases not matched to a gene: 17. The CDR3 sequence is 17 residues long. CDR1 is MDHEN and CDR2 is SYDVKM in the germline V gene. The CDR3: CASTITEYGTGANEQYF. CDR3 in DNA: TGTGCCAGCACCATAACTGAGTATGGGACAGGGGCCAACGAGCAGTACTTC.

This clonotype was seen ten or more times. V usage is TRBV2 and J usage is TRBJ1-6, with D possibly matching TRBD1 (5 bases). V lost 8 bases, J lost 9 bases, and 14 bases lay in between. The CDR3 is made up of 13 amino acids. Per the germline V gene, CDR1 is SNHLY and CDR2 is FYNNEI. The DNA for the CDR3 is TGTGCCAGCGGTGGGGGTTGGGGTTCACCCCTCCACTTT. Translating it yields CASGGGWGSPLHF.

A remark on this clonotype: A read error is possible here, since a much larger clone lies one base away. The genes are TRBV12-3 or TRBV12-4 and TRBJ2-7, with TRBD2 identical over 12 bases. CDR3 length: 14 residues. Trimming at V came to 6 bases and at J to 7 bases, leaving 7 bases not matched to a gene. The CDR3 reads CASRASGRANEQYF. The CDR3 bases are TGTGCCAGCAGAGCTAGCGGGAGGGCCAATGAGCAGTACTTC.

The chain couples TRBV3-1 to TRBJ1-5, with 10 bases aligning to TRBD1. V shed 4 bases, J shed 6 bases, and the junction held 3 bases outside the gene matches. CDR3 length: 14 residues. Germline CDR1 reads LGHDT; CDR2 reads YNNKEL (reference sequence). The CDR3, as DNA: TGTGCCAGCAGCCGACAGGGGGCCCGTCAGCCCCAGCATTTT. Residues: CASSRQGARQPQHF. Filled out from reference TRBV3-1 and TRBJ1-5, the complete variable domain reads DTAVSQTPKYLVTQMGNDKSIKCEQNLGHDTMYWYKQDSKKFLKIMFSYNNKELIINETVPNRFSPKSPDKAHLNLHINSLELGDSAVYFCASSRQGARQPQHFGDGTRLSIL.

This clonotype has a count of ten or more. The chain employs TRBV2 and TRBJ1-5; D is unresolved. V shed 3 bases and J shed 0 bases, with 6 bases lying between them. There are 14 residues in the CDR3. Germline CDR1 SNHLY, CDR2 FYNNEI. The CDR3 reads CASSDLDSNQPQHF. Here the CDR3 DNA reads TGTGCCAGCAGTGATTTAGATAGCAATCAGCCCCAGCATTTT. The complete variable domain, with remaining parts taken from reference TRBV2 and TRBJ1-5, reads EPEVTQTPSHQVTQMGQEVILRCVPISNHLYFYWYRQILGQKVEFLVSFYNNEISEKSEIFDDQFSVERPDGSNFTLKIRSTKLEDSAMYFCASSDLDSNQPQHFGDGTRLSIL.

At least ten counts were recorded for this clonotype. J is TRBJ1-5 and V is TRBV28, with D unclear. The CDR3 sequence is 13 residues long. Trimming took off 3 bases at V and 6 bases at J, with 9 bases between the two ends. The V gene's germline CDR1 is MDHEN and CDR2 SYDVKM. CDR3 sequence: CASSLLGSQPQHF. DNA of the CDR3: TGTGCCAGCAGTTTGTTGGGGTCTCAGCCCCAGCATTTT.

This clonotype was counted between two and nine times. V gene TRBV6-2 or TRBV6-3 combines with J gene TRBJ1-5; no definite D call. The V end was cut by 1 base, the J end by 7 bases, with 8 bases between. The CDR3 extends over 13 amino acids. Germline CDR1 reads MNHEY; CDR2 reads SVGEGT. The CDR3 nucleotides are TGTGCCAGCAGTTACTGGGCACGGCAGCCCCAGCATTTT. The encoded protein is CASSYWARQPQHF.

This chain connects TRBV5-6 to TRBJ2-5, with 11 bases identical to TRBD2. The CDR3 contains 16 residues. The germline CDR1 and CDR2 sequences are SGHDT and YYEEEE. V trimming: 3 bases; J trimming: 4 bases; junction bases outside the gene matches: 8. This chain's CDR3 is CASSSGTSGLRETQYF. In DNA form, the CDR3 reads TGTGCCAGCAGCTCCGGGACTAGCGGTTTGCGAGAGACCCAGTACTTC.

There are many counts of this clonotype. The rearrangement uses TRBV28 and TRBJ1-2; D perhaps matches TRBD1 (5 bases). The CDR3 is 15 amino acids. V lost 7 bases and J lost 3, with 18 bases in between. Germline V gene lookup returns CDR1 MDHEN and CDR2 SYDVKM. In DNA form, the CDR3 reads TGTGCCAGCAACGTACATACCGGGACGGACTATGGCTACACCTTC. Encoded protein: CASNVHTGTDYGYTF.

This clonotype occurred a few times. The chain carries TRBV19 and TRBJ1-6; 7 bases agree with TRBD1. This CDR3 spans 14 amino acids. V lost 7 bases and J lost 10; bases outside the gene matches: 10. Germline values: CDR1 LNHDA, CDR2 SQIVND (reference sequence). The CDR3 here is CASKPLGGRSPLHF. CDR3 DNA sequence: TGTGCCAGTAAACCATTAGGGGGCAGGTCACCCCTCCACTTT.

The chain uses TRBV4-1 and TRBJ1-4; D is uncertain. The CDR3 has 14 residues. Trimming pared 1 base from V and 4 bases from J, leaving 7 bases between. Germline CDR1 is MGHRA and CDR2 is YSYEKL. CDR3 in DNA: TGCGCCAGCAGCCAAGGGGCGAGTAATGAAAAACTGTTTTTT. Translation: CASSQGASNEKLFF.

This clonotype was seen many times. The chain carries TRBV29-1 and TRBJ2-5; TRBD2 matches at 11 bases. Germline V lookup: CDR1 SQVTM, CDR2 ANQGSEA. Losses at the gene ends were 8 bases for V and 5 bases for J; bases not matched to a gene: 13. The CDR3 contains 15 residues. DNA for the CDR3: TGCAGCATTCAGACCATAGCGGGAGGGAGTGAGACCCAGTACTTC. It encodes CSIQTIAGGSETQYF.

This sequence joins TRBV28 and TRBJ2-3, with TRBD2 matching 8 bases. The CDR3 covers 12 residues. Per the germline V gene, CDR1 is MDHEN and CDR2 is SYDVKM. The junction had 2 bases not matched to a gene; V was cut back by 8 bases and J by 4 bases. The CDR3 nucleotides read TGTGCCAGCCTAGCGGGTGCAGATACGCAGTATTTT. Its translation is CASLAGADTQYF.

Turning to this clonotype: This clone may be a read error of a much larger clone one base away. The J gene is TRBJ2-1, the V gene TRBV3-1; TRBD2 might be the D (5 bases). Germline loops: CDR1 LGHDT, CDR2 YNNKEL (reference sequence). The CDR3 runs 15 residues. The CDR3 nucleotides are TGTGCCAGCAGCCAAGGCGGGCAATCCTACAATGGGCAGTTCTTC. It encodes CASSQGGQSYNGQFF.

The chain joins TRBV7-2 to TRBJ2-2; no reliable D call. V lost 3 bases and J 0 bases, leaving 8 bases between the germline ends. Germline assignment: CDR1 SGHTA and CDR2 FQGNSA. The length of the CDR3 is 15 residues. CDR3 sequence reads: CASSFLGTNTGELFF. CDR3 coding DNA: TGTGCCAGCAGCTTCCTGGGGACGAACACCGGGGAGCTGTTTTTT.